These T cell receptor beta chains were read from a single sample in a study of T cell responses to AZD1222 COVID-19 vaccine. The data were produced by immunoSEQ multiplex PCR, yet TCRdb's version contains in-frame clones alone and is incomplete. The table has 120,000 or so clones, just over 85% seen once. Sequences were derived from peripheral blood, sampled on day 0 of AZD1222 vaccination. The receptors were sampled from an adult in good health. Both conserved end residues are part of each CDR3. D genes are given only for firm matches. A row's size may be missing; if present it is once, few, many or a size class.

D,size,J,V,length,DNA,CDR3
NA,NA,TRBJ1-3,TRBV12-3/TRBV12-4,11,TGTGCCAGCAGTTTAGGAAACACCATATATTTT,CASSLGNTIYF
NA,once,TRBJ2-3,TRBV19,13,TGTGCCAGTAGTCTCGCCGGCCCCGATACGCAGTATTTT,CASSLAGPDTQYF
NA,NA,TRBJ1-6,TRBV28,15,TGTGCCAGCAGTGGCGGGGGCTCCTATAATTCACCCCTCCACTTT,CASSGGGSYNSPLHF
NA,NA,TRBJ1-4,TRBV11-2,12,TGTGCCAGCAGCTTTTCTAATGAAAAACTGTTTTTT,CASSFSNEKLFF
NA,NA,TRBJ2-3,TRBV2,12,TGTGCCAGCAGTGTAGCGGTGGATACGCAGTATTTT,CASSVAVDTQYF
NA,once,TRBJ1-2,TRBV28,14,TGTGCCATTAGGGATGGAGGGTTCGGCTATGGCTACACCTTC,CAIRDGGFGYGYTF
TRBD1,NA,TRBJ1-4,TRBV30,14,TGTGCCTGGAGCGCCGGGACAGGGGGCGAAAAACTGTTTTTT,CAWSAGTGGEKLFF
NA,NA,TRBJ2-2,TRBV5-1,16,TGCGCCAGCAGCGGACCGGGACTTTCGAACACCGGGGAGCTGTTTTTT,CASSGPGLSNTGELFF
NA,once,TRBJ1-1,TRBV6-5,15,TGTGCCAGCAGTCGCTTTGATCAAGGGGGGACTGAAGCTTTCTTT,CASSRFDQGGTEAFF
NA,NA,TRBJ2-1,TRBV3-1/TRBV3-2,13,TGTGCCAGCAGCCAAGATAGGGGCAATGAGCAGTTCTTC,CASSQDRGNEQFF
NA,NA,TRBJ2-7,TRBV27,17,TGTGCCAGCAGTCCTACCCCGCCGGGGGCCCGCTCCTACGAGCAGTACTTC,CASSPTPPGARSYEQYF
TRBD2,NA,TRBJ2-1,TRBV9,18,TGTGCCAGCAGCGTAGGGTCTAGCGGGAGCTTCTGGGGTAGGGAGCAGTTCTTC,CASSVGSSGSFWGREQFF
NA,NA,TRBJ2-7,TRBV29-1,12,TGCAGCGCGGGCCTTTCGTTGGGCGAGCAGTACTTC,CSAGLSLGEQYF
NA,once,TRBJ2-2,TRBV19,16,TGTGCCAGTCGACTAAGAGGGGGGCGAAACACCGGGGAGCTGTTTTTT,CASRLRGGRNTGELFF
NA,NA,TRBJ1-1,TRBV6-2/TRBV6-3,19,TGTGCCAGCAGTTACCAGGCAGGTTGGAGCAACCCCAGGGACACTGAAGCTTTCTTT,CASSYQAGWSNPRDTEAFF
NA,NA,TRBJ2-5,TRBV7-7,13,TGTGCCAGCAGCTTAGCGACGCAAGAGACCCAGTACTTC,CASSLATQETQYF
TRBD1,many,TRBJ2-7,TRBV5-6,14,TGTGCCAGCAGCTTGGTTACAGGGGGCGCGAAGCAGTACTTC,CASSLVTGGAKQYF
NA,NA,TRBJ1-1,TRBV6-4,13,TGTGCCAGCTCCCTAACCAGGGACACTGAAGCTTTCTTT,CASSLTRDTEAFF
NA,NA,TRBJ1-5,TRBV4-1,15,TGCGCCAGCAGCCAAGGGCGAGGAGGTTGGCAGCCCCAGCATTTT,CASSQGRGGWQPQHF
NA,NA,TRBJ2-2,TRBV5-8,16,TGTGCCAGCAGCTTGGGGCAGGGTGCTCGCACCGGGGAGCTGTTTTTT,CASSLGQGARTGELFF
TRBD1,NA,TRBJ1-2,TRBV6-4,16,TGTGCCAGCAGTGACACCTATCAGGGGGTTAGGAGTGGCTACACCTTC,CASSDTYQGVRSGYTF
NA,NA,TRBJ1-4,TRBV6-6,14,TGTGCCAGCAGTTTCCGGGAGACAAATGAAAAACTGTTTTTT,CASSFRETNEKLFF
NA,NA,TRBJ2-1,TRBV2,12,TGTGCCAGCACTCAGCTCAGGGATGAGCAGTTCTTC,CASTQLRDEQFF
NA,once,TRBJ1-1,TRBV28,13,TGTGCCAGCAGTTTAGTGGGGGGGACTGAAGCTTTCTTT,CASSLVGGTEAFF
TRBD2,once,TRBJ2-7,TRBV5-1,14,TGCGCCAGCAGCTCCCTAGCGGGAGTTTCCGAGCAGTACTTC,CASSSLAGVSEQYF
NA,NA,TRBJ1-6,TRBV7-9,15,TGTGCCAGCAGCCCAGAGAGCTCCTATAATTCACCCCTCCACTTT,CASSPESSYNSPLHF
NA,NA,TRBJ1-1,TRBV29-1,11,TGCAGCGTTGAAGAAGTAGGGGAAGCTTTCTTT,CSVEEVGEAFF
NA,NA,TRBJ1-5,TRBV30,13,TGTGCCTGGAGTCCTTCCTTTTTTCAGCCCCAGCATTTT,CAWSPSFFQPQHF
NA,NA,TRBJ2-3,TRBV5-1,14,TGCGCCAGCAGCCAACTAGTGGGGTCAGATACGCAGTATTTT,CASSQLVGSDTQYF
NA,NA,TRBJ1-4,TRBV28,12,TGTGCCAGCAGTAGCACGGGACGCCACCGCCTTTTT,CASSSTGRHRLF
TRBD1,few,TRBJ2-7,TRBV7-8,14,TGTGCCAGCAGCGCCCGGGACAGGGTCGACGAGCAGTACTTC,CASSARDRVDEQYF
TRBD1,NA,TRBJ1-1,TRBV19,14,TGTGCCACCCAGGGGGCGGGGGGTTTGACTGAAGCTTTCTTT,CATQGAGGLTEAFF
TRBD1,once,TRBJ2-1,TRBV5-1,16,TGCGCCAGCAGCTCGGGACAGGGGGGGAGTTACAATGAGCAGTTCTTC,CASSSGQGGSYNEQFF
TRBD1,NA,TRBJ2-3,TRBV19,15,TGTGCCAGTAGTATCAGAGGGGGCGCCGCAGATACGCAGTATTTT,CASSIRGGAADTQYF
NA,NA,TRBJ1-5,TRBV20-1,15,TGCAGTGCTAGTCCCGACGACAGGACAAATCAGCCCCAGCATTTT,CSASPDDRTNQPQHF
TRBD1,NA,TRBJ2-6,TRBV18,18,TGTGCCAGCTCACCACTCTGGGCAGGGGGCATGGGGGCCAACGTCCTGACTTTC,CASSPLWAGGMGANVLTF
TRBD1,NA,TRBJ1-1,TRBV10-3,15,TGTGCCATCAAGGCGACAGGGGGCTTGAACACTGAAGCTTTCTTT,CAIKATGGLNTEAFF
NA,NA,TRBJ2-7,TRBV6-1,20,TGTGCCAGCAGTGAAGGGCACCGGGACCTCTATGGGTTTCGCTCCTACGAGCAGTACTTC,CASSEGHRDLYGFRSYEQYF
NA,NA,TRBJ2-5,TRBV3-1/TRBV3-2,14,TGTGCCAGCAGCCCACGGGACTTCCAAGAGACCCAGTACTTC,CASSPRDFQETQYF
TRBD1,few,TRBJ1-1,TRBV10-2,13,TGCGCCAGCCAGGGGGGGGCTAGCACTGAAGCTTTCTTT,CASQGGASTEAFF
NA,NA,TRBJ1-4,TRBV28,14,TGTGCCAGCAACATACAGGGTGGGAAAGAAAAACTGTTTTTT,CASNIQGGKEKLFF
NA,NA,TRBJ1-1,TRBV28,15,TGTGCCAGCCTTTATCGAAAGGCAGTTGGCACTGAAGCTTTCTTT,CASLYRKAVGTEAFF
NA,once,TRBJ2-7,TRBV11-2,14,TGTGCCAGCAGCTTAGGCGGGATGGGGTACGAGCAGTACTTC,CASSLGGMGYEQYF